A single T cell receptor beta chain is shown here with its context. The target antigen is unknown. This record comes from a study of cytomegalovirus exposure and HLA in healthy donors. Study-wide points: Cytomegalovirus-associated status was assigned to about 170 TCR beta chains. Through in vitro validation, a few CMV-associated chains were shown to be specific for CMV antigens.

Germline V gene sequence: CDR1 SGHAT, CDR2 FQNNGV. Trimming cost V 0 bases and J 5 bases, with 11 bases left between them. This CDR3 contains 14 residues. The assay was immunoSEQ multiplex PCR, and TCRdb's table has in-frame clones only and misses some. The sample lists over 70,000 clones; 90% to 95% were seen once. The chain is built from TRBV11-2 and TRBJ2-7; D is unresolved. This TCR was recovered from a young woman in good health and CMV-seronegative. Sequences were obtained from PBMCs. This CDR3 is CASSLEGRSHEQYF. CDR3 in DNA: TGTGCCAGCAGCTTAGAGGGTAGGAGCCACGAGCAGTACTTC. Full variable domain (remainder filled in from reference TRBV11-2 and TRBJ2-7): EAGVAQSPRYKIIEKRQSVAFWCNPISGHATLYWYQQILGQGPKLLIQFQNNGVVDDSQLPKDRFSAERLKGVDSTLKIQPAKLEDSAVYLCASSLEGRSHEQYFGPGTRLTVT.